Described below is a single TCR beta chain sequence and its context. Each patient with chemo-refractory metastatic non-small-cell lung cancer was treated with focal radiation plus CTLA-4 blockade using ipilimumab. These data originate in a study of radiotherapy plus CTLA-4 blockade in lung cancer. Data came from immunoSEQ multiplex PCR; TCRdb stores just in-frame clones and leaves some out. The sample includes roughly 45,000 clones, 50% to 70% seen only once; the top ten take less than 20%. Here the sequenced sample was peripheral blood, taken from a patient treated with radiotherapy plus ipilimumab. The source of this sequence is a human donor with non-small cell lung cancer who had a partial response to radiotherapy plus ipilimumab.

CDR3 DNA sequence: TGTGCCAGCAGTCCCTGGGGGGGTGGCGATCAGCCCCAGCATTTT. Amino acids: CASSPWGGGDQPQHF. This chain joins TRBV6-5 and TRBJ1-5, with a weak D call TRBD1 (5 bases). The germline CDR1 and CDR2 sequences are MNHEY and SVGAGI. This CDR3 region has 15 residues. The V and J ends lost 5 bases and 5 bases respectively, with 16 bases between them.